Included here is one TCR beta chain sequence, with context. This sample stems from a study of blood T cell repertoires in COVID-19. Source study methods: Amplification from reference gene primers served as the basis for estimated nucleated cell counts. Generated by immunoSEQ multiplex PCR, the TCRdb table keeps only in-frame clones and is missing some. Clonal size and the V and J genes are those of that table, whereas D and trimming came from the DNA. Here the sample spans a few hundred thousand clones, 85% to 90% being singletons. V was clipped by 1 base and J by 3 bases; unmatched bases: 9. Germline lookup yields CDR1 SGHRS and CDR2 YFSETQ. The CDR3 spans 16 residues.

The specimen sequenced was peripheral blood. The gene calls are TRBV5-1 and TRBJ2-7, with 8 positions matching TRBD1. The receptor comes from a human donor in a cohort sampled during active COVID-19. For the CDR3, the DNA is TGCGCCAGCAGCTTGCGAAGGACAGGGTTAAACTACGAGCAGTACTTC. This sequence encodes CASSLRRTGLNYEQYF. Filled out from reference TRBV5-1 and TRBJ2-7, the complete variable domain reads KAGVTQTPRYLIKTRGQQVTLSCSPISGHRSVSWYQQTPGQGLQFLFEYFSETQRNKGNFPGRFSGRQFSNSRSEMNVSTLELGDSALYLCASSLRRTGLNYEQYFGPGTRLTVT.